The clone carrying this T cell receptor (beta chain) was picked up a small number of times. Unique molecular identifiers were incorporated into the prepared TCRbeta library. TCRdb reprocessed the PCR reads with MiXCR, giving one entry per CDR3 protein. This sample has roughly 200,000 distinct CDR3 sequences, with around 9.5% found just once. Trimming at V came to 4 bases and at J to 2 bases, leaving 14 bases not matched to a gene. This CDR3 is 19 amino acids long. Germline CDR1 and CDR2: KGHDR and SFDVKD. The data are from a study of T-cell reconstitution after alpha-beta-depleted transplantation in children.

The sample here was PBMCs from the stem cell graft donor, taken from the stem cell graft. The rearrangement links TRBV24-1 to TRBJ2-3; 10 positions agree with TRBD2. The receptor was isolated from a human donor who donated a stem cell graft to a child with acute lymphoblastic leukemia. The CDR3 spells CATSDPRTSGIEDTDTQYF. The DNA of the CDR3 is TGTGCCACCAGTGACCCAAGGACTAGCGGAATCGAAGACACAGATACGCAGTATTTT.